This T cell receptor (beta chain) is drawn from a study of CD8 T cells in Susac syndrome. RNA, at about 0.45 to 1 ug, was reverse transcribed with random hexamers. TCRdb analysed the immunoSEQ multiplex PCR reads with MiXCR anew, one entry per CDR3 protein. In the table there are about 160,000 distinct CDR3 sequences, approximately 93% of which are singletons. The CDR3 consists of 14 residues. CDR1 is MDHEN, CDR2 SYDVKM, per germline. Losses at the gene ends were 5 bases for V and 5 bases for J; bases not matched to a gene: 8. The TCR originated in a human donor with multiple sclerosis. Sequencing was performed on CD4+ T cells from PBMCs. The chain carries TRBV28 and TRBJ1-1; 7 bases align to TRBD1. Here the CDR3 reads CASSVPGTVTEAFF. In DNA, the CDR3 is TGTGCCAGCAGTGTCCCCGGGACAGTGACTGAAGCTTTCTTT.